These T cell receptor beta chains were read from a single sample in a study of CD8 T cells in ankylosing spondylitis. TCRdb itself ran the 5' RACE reads through MiXCR, one entry per CDR3 protein. The sample lists tens of thousands of distinct CDR3 sequences, under 4.5% seen once, with 4% to 4.5% in the top ten. Material for sequencing was blood, either unsorted or a sorted T cell fraction (not recorded which). These receptors were collected from a female donor with ankylosing spondylitis or in good health (not recorded which). CDR3s include the opening cysteine and the closing phenylalanine or tryptophan. The D gene is left open where the match is weak. Only part of the rows carry a size: once, few, many, or a class if the clone is expanded.

CDR3 DNA	CDR3 protein	V gene	J gene	CDR3 length	D gene	clone size
TGTGCCAGCAGCTTTACCGGGGGCTACACAGATACGCAGTATTTT	CASSFTGGYTDTQYF	TRBV9	TRBJ2-3	15	-	many
TGTGCCAGCAGCGTAGCTGCTCGCGGGGGGGCAATTTCCAATGAGCAGTTCTTC	CASSVAARGGAISNEQFF	TRBV9	TRBJ2-1	18	TRBD2	few
TGTGCCAGCAGCCAAGCGGGGGGGGCGAATTCACCCCTCCACTTT	CASSQAGGANSPLHF	TRBV9	TRBJ1-6	15	-	many
TGTGCCAGCAGCGTAGAGGTGCGGGGGGGCCAAGATACGCAGTATTTT	CASSVEVRGGQDTQYF	TRBV9	TRBJ2-3	16	TRBD2	many
TGTGCCAGCAGCCTCGGGACAGGGGGCTCCAGCACAGATACGCAGTATTTT	CASSLGTGGSSTDTQYF	TRBV9	TRBJ2-3	17	TRBD1	many
TGTGCCAGCAACGTACGGTCGGATACGCAGTATTTT	CASNVRSDTQYF	TRBV9	TRBJ2-3	12	-	few
TGTGCCAGCAGCGTATCAGGGGTGAGCTACAATGAGCAGTTCTTC	CASSVSGVSYNEQFF	TRBV9	TRBJ2-1	15	-	-
TGTGCCAGCACGATTGGGGTAGCGGGACACACAGATACGCAGTATTTT	CASTIGVAGHTDTQYF	TRBV9	TRBJ2-3	16	TRBD2	many
TGTGCCAGCAGCGTAGACGGTCCAGATACGCAGTATTTT	CASSVDGPDTQYF	TRBV9	TRBJ2-3	13	-	many
TGTGCCAGCAGCCCACGGACTAGCGGGGGTGATACGCAGTATTTT	CASSPRTSGGDTQYF	TRBV9	TRBJ2-3	15	TRBD2	many
TGTGCCACCATTCTTGGGGGCTCTGGAAACACCATATATTTT	CATILGGSGNTIYF	TRBV24-1	TRBJ1-3	14	-	-
TGTGCCAGCAGCTCCTCTCCCGGGGGTCTATCTGAGCAGTTCTTC	CASSSSPGGLSEQFF	TRBV9	TRBJ2-1	15	-	many
TGTGCCAGCAGCGCAGGAAACAGGGAGGTCACTGAAGCTTTCTTT	CASSAGNREVTEAFF	TRBV9	TRBJ1-1	15	-	few
TGTGCCAGCAGCCGTACAGGGGGGAATGGAGGCTACACCTTC	CASSRTGGNGGYTF	TRBV9	TRBJ1-2	14	TRBD1	many
TGTGCCAGCAGCGTAGAGAGCTCCTATAATTCACCCCTCCACTTT	CASSVESSYNSPLHF	TRBV9	TRBJ1-6	15	-	many
TGTGCCAGCAGCGCCGCCCGGGACCCTGAAGCTTTCTTT	CASSAARDPEAFF	TRBV9	TRBJ1-1	13	-	many
TGTGCCACCAGTGATCTTAGGACAGGGGACTCCTACGAGCAGTACTTC	CATSDLRTGDSYEQYF	TRBV24-1	TRBJ2-7	16	TRBD1	many
TGTGCCAGCAGCGTCTCGGGTGGGACCACTGAAGCTTTCTTT	CASSVSGGTTEAFF	TRBV9	TRBJ1-1	14	-	many
TGTGCCAGCAGCGAGGGGACAGGGGGCAATTCACCCCTCCACTTT	CASSEGTGGNSPLHF	TRBV9	TRBJ1-6	15	TRBD1	many
TGTGCCAGCAGTCAGGGCACCGGCTGGACGGCATCACCCCTCCACTTT	CASSQGTGWTASPLHF	TRBV9	TRBJ1-6	16	-	many
TGTGCCAGCAGCGTAGGTCCCCCTTCATTCGGGGAGCTGTTTTTT	CASSVGPPSFGELFF	TRBV9	TRBJ2-2	15	-	many
TGTGCCAGCAGCACCAGTCGGGCCTCGGCAGCTTTCTTT	CASSTSRASAAFF	TRBV9	TRBJ1-1	13	-	many
TGTGCCAGCAGCCCAGGATCCTACAATGAGCAGTTCTTC	CASSPGSYNEQFF	TRBV9	TRBJ2-1	13	-	many
TGTGCCAGCAGCGTAGGCGGGGGGCCAAATGAGCAGTTCTTC	CASSVGGGPNEQFF	TRBV9	TRBJ2-1	14	TRBD2	-
TGTGCCAGCAGCGTGGGAACAGGGGACACTGAAGCTTTCTTT	CASSVGTGDTEAFF	TRBV9	TRBJ1-1	14	TRBD1	-
TGTGCCAGCAGCGTAGAGGGGGGGCCAGGTAACGAAGCTTTCTTT	CASSVEGGPGNEAFF	TRBV9	TRBJ1-1	15	-	many
TGTGCCAGCAGCGTAGCCGAAGGACCCGAGCAGTACTTC	CASSVAEGPEQYF	TRBV9	TRBJ2-7	13	-	few
TGTGCCAGCAGCCCGTCTACGGCGGGCGGCAGAAAAAACACTGAAGCTTTCTTT	CASSPSTAGGRKNTEAFF	TRBV9	TRBJ1-1	18	-	many
TGTGCCAGCAGCGTAGGGCCCACGACAGGGAACACTGAAGCTTTCTTT	CASSVGPTTGNTEAFF	TRBV9	TRBJ1-1	16	-	medium-sized
TGTGCCAGCAGCGTAGAGACGGGAGGAACTGAAGCTTTCTTT	CASSVETGGTEAFF	TRBV9	TRBJ1-1	14	-	many
TGTGCCAGCAGCGTAGGGTCGGCCGACTGGGGGCAGTACTTC	CASSVGSADWGQYF	TRBV9	TRBJ2-7	14	-	-
TGTGCCAGCAGCACCAGACTAGCGGGGCTCACAGATACGCAGTATTTT	CASSTRLAGLTDTQYF	TRBV9	TRBJ2-3	16	TRBD2	many
TGTGCCAGCACCAGGACAGGGGGCTACAATGAGCAGTTCTTC	CASTRTGGYNEQFF	TRBV9	TRBJ2-1	14	TRBD1	many
TGTGCCAGCAGCTCCCGTCCCGGGCATAACTATGGCTACACCTTC	CASSSRPGHNYGYTF	TRBV9	TRBJ1-2	15	-	many
TGTGCCAGCAGCGTCGGCAACTATGGCTACACCTTC	CASSVGNYGYTF	TRBV9	TRBJ1-2	12	-	many
TGTGCCAGCAGCGCTCACACGGGAGGGGCTGGCTACACCTTC	CASSAHTGGAGYTF	TRBV9	TRBJ1-2	14	-	many
TGTGCCAGCAGCGTTGGCCAGCCAGCAACTAATGAAAAACTGTTTTTT	CASSVGQPATNEKLFF	TRBV9	TRBJ1-4	16	-	many
TGTGCCAGCAGCGTAGGTTTACAGCGGGGGGCGTCCACAGATACGCAGTATTTT	CASSVGLQRGASTDTQYF	TRBV9	TRBJ2-3	18	TRBD2	many
TGTGCCAGCAGCGCAGGGGGGGAAATGGGGCAGTTCTTC	CASSAGGEMGQFF	TRBV9	TRBJ2-1	13	-	many
TGTGCCAGCAGCATCCACGTCGACAGGAGGGCTGGAGAGACCCAGTACTTC	CASSIHVDRRAGETQYF	TRBV9	TRBJ2-5	17	-	many
TGTGCCAGCAGCGTCCCGACCTTTGTGGGCACAGATACGCAGTATTTT	CASSVPTFVGTDTQYF	TRBV9	TRBJ2-3	16	-	many
TGTGCCAGCAGCGTAGAGGACAGGGGCATTCAGTACTTC	CASSVEDRGIQYF	TRBV9	TRBJ2-4	13	TRBD1	few
TGTGCCACCAGCGTAGACCCCTCCGGCACTGAAGCTCTCTTT	CATSVDPSGTEALF	TRBV9	TRBJ1-1	14	-	few
TGTGCCAGCAGCGAAGGGGGAGCAGTCAATCAGCCCCAGCATTTT	CASSEGGAVNQPQHF	TRBV9	TRBJ1-5	15	-	many
TGTGCCAGCAGCGTAGAGGGCCGGGGCGACTACACCTTC	CASSVEGRGDYTF	TRBV9	TRBJ1-2	13	-	few
TGTGCCAGCAGCCAGGGACTAGCGGGGGAAGAGACCCAGTACTTC	CASSQGLAGEETQYF	TRBV9	TRBJ2-5	15	TRBD2	few
TGTGCCAGCAGCGTAGGATTAAGTATGAACACTGAAGCTTTCTTT	CASSVGLSMNTEAFF	TRBV9	TRBJ1-1	15	-	many
TGTGCCAGCAGCGTAACGGGAGACTCCTACGAGCAGTACTTC	CASSVTGDSYEQYF	TRBV9	TRBJ2-7	14	-	many
TGTGCCAGCAGCGTAGCCGGGACAGAAAACTATGGCTACACCTTC	CASSVAGTENYGYTF	TRBV9	TRBJ1-2	15	TRBD1	many
TGTGCCAGCAGCGCCCAGCGGGGGGCCTATGACAATGAGCAGTTCTTC	CASSAQRGAYDNEQFF	TRBV9	TRBJ2-1	16	TRBD2	many
TGTGCCAGCAGCGTAGCGGCCAGGGGGACCGGGGAGCTGTTTTTT	CASSVAARGTGELFF	TRBV9	TRBJ2-2	15	TRBD1	many
TGTGCCAGCAGCGCCTCGACTTACAATGAGCAGTTCTTC	CASSASTYNEQFF	TRBV9	TRBJ2-1	13	-	many
TGTGCCAGTTCGCCACCACACGGGGGGGGCTCCTACGAGCAGTACTTC	CASSPPHGGGSYEQYF	TRBV9	TRBJ2-7	16	TRBD2	many
TGTGCCAGCAGCTCACTGAGCCCAGATACGCAGTATTTT	CASSSLSPDTQYF	TRBV9	TRBJ2-3	13	-	many
TGTGCCAGCAGCGTAGTCCCGGGCGGTGAGCAGTTCTTC	CASSVVPGGEQFF	TRBV9	TRBJ2-1	13	-	few
TGTGCCAGCAGCGTAGATGGGGCCTCGGAAGAAAAACTGTTTTTT	CASSVDGASEEKLFF	TRBV9	TRBJ1-4	15	-	many
TGTGCCAGCAGCCTTGACCTAGCGGGGGGTGGAGATACGCAGTATTTT	CASSLDLAGGGDTQYF	TRBV9	TRBJ2-3	16	TRBD2	few
TGTGCCAGCAGCGTAGGGGCAGGGGGCGATCAGCCCCAGCATTTT	CASSVGAGGDQPQHF	TRBV9	TRBJ1-5	15	TRBD1	many